The 21 T cell receptor beta chains given below trace back to one sample, sequenced in a study of post-analysis software for immune sequencing data. TCR beta cDNA libraries had unique molecular identifiers. TCRdb reprocessed the PCR reads with MiXCR, giving one entry per CDR3 protein. The sample holds about 810,000 distinct CDR3 sequences, approximately 53% seen once. Findings of the study overall: TRBV5-6, TRBV5-1 and TRBV20-1 belonged to a set of about 5 TRBV segments that were more frequent in patients than controls.

Which antigens these TCRs recognize remains unknown. The material sequenced was blood. Receptor source: a girl between 5 and 17 years old with multiple sclerosis.

The chain is built from TRBV6-6 and TRBJ1-3; D is ambiguous. The CDR3 runs to 12 residues. Trimming stripped 2 bases from V and 4 bases from J, with 3 bases between. Germline V gene data show CDR1 as MNHNY and CDR2 as SVGAGI (reference sequence). The CDR3 is CASSYAGNTIYF. The DNA of the CDR3 is TGTGCCAGCAGTTACGCCGGAAACACCATATATTTT.

This chain links TRBV10-3 with TRBJ2-7; D is ambiguous. CDR1 is ENHRY and CDR2 is SYGVKD in the germline V gene. This CDR3 spans 12 amino acids. Trimming left V 4 bases short and J 7 bases short, with 11 bases between. For the CDR3, the DNA is TGTGCCATCAGTGTACTGACGTCGGAGCAGTACTTC. This gives the protein CAISVLTSEQYF.

The V and J genes are TRBV6-5 and TRBJ2-7; D gene uncertain. The CDR3 spans 12 residues. The germline gives CDR1 MNHEY, CDR2 SVGAGI. Between the trimmed V and J ends, which lost 5 bases and 4 bases, there was a span of 9 bases. CDR3 loop: CASSQNEYEQYF. The CDR3 DNA sequence: TGTGCCAGCAGTCAAAATGAGTACGAGCAGTACTTC.

The chain has TRBV6-4 and TRBJ2-1; D not resolved. Germline values: CDR1 MRHNA, CDR2 SNTAGT. Trimming shortened V by 0 bases and J by 9 bases, and 9 bases separated the two germline ends. The CDR3 contains 13 residues. CDR3 nucleotide sequence: TGTGCCAGCAGTGACTCGCATGATGGTGAGCAGTTCTTC. It codes for CASSDSHDGEQFF.

The chain joins TRBV5-5 to TRBJ2-7; D is possibly TRBD2 (6 bases). V lost 4 bases, J lost 6 bases, and 17 bases lay in between. Germline values: CDR1 SGHKS, CDR2 YYEKEE (reference sequence). CDR3 length: 14 amino acids. CDR3 bases: TGTGCCAGCAGCCTTGGCGGGGTGGGGCCCGAGCAGTACTTC. Translation: CASSLGGVGPEQYF.

There are a few counts of this clonotype. The chain joins TRBV29-1 to TRBJ1-2, with unresolved D. The CDR3 contains 13 residues. CDR1 and CDR2 from the germline V gene are SQVTM and ANQGSEA. Trimming removed 4 bases from V and 1 base from J, with 10 bases in between. CDR3: CSVGTTGNYGYTF. The CDR3 nucleotides are TGCAGCGTTGGGACGACGGGTAACTATGGCTACACCTTC.

This clonotype was counted a few times. The chain recombines TRBV5-1 with TRBJ2-5; D not resolved. This CDR3 comprises 13 residues. Germline V gene sequence: CDR1 SGHRS, CDR2 YFSETQ. The germline V and J ends were trimmed by 4 bases and 1 base, with 8 bases remaining between them. The CDR3 coding sequence is TGCGCCAGCAGCGAATTTAGCCAAGAGACCCAGTACTTC. Its protein is CASSEFSQETQYF.

This sequence joins TRBV30 and TRBJ2-1; D possibly corresponds to TRBD2 (5 bases). V lost 1 base to trimming and J lost 4 bases, with 20 bases between them. Germline CDR1 is GTSNPN and CDR2 is SVGIG (reference sequence). The CDR3 is 17 amino acids. The CDR3: CAWSGGLGGESYNEQFF. CDR3 DNA: TGTGCCTGGAGTGGGGGTCTGGGTGGGGAGAGTTACAATGAGCAGTTCTTC.

In regard to this clonotype: One junction end disagrees with the germline gene, perhaps due to a read error. The chain joins TRBV27 to TRBJ1-2, with unresolved D. This CDR3 has 13 amino acids. Germline V gene data show CDR1 as MNHEY and CDR2 as SMNVEV (reference sequence). CDR3: CAGSLYGSYGYTF. CDR3 bases: TGTGCCGGCAGTTTGTACGGGAGCTATGGCTACACCTTC.

In this sample, this clonotype turned up a few times. The rearrangement uses TRBV19 and TRBJ2-7; 7 positions agree with TRBD1. Germline CDR1 is LNHDA and CDR2 is SQIVND (reference sequence). The CDR3 covers 18 residues. After removal of 5 bases from V and 0 bases from J, the junction contained 16 bases not matched to a gene. CDR3 amino acids: CASSQYWRTGFSSYEQYF. The CDR3 coding sequence is TGTGCCAGTAGTCAATATTGGCGGACAGGCTTTAGCTCCTACGAGCAGTACTTC.

Points on this clonotype: The germline gene is not matched at one end of the junction; a read error may be the cause. J is TRBJ2-1 and V is TRBV20-1; 9 bases are a match to TRBD2. CDR1 is DFQATT, CDR2 SNEGSKA, per germline (reference sequence). This CDR3 has 16 amino acids. CDR3 residues: CSAREGLAGKYNEQFF. Here the CDR3 DNA reads TGCAGTGCCAGAGAGGGTCTAGCGGGGAAGTACAATGAGCAGTTCTTC.

This clonotype was observed a few times. This chain joins TRBV4-1 and TRBJ2-7, with 10 bases identical to TRBD1. CDR3 length: 17 residues. Germline V gene data show CDR1 as MGHRA and CDR2 as YSYEKL. Germline trimming cut 0 bases from V and 5 bases from J; bases unmatched to any gene: 10. The CDR3 DNA sequence: TGCGCCAGCAGCCAAGATCCCAGGGGACAGGGGCCCCACGAGCAGTACTTC. Its translation is CASSQDPRGQGPHEQYF.

The chain links TRBV20-1 to TRBJ2-4; 7 bases fit TRBD1. The CDR3 runs to 15 residues. Trimming took 6 bases from V and 1 from J; bases not matched to a gene: 9. Germline V CDR1 and CDR2: DFQATT, SNEGSKA (reference sequence). The CDR3 DNA reads TGCAGTGCCGCAAGCGCACAGGGGGCCAAAAACATTCAGTACTTC. This translates into CSAASAQGAKNIQYF.

The sample holds a few counts of this clonotype. The J gene is TRBJ2-3, the V gene TRBV19; D is uncertain. The germline CDR1 and CDR2 sequences are LNHDA and SQIVND (reference sequence). V was pared by 8 bases and J by 1 base, with 10 bases between. The CDR3 loop spans 13 amino acids. CDR3 nucleotide sequence: TGTGCCAGTGGTAAGTTTGGCACAGATACGCAGTATTTT. This gives the protein CASGKFGTDTQYF.

As for this clonotype: One end of the junction varies from germline; a read error may be responsible. The chain has TRBV7-3 and TRBJ2-6, with D perhaps TRBD1 (6 bases). Germline V CDR1 and CDR2: SGHTA, FQGTGA. This CDR3 has 15 residues. The CDR3 spells CASSGIQQGSNVRTF. CDR3 nucleotides: TGTGCCAGCAGCGGCATTCAACAGGGTTCCAACGTCCGGACTTTC.

The chain combines TRBV5-1 with TRBJ1-1; D is possibly TRBD1 (6 bases). Germline V lookup: CDR1 SGHRS, CDR2 YFSETQ. The CDR3 is made up of 15 amino acids. V was pared by 3 bases and J by 2 bases, with 14 bases between. Here the CDR3 reads CASSYSGAINTEAFF. CDR3 DNA: TGCGCCAGCAGCTATTCAGGGGCGATCAACACTGAAGCTTTCTTT.

This chain links TRBV20-1 with TRBJ2-1, with D perhaps matching TRBD1 (6 bases). The length of the CDR3 is 17 residues. Germline CDR1 DFQATT, CDR2 SNEGSKA (reference sequence). Trimming took 1 base from V and 0 from J, leaving 16 bases between them. CDR3 nucleotide sequence: TGCAGTGCTAGAGTGGGACAACTCCTGAGCTCCTACAATGAGCAGTTCTTC. It translates to CSARVGQLLSSYNEQFF.

V is TRBV3-1 and J is TRBJ2-3; 9 bases match TRBD1. Germline loops: CDR1 LGHDT, CDR2 YNNKEL (reference sequence). V shed 5 bases and J 4 bases; nucleotides not matched to a gene: 7. CDR3 length: 15 amino acids. The CDR3, as DNA: TGTGCCAGCAGCTCCTGGGACAGGGTCGCAGATACGCAGTATTTT. The encoded protein is CASSSWDRVADTQYF.

This clonotype was seen a single time. This chain joins TRBV9 and TRBJ2-1; the D is unclear. Trimming removed 4 bases from V and 5 bases from J, with 13 bases in between. CDR3 size: 14 residues. Germline CDR1 and CDR2: SGDLS and YYNGEE. CDR3 sequence: CASSMRTKDNEQFF. The DNA for the CDR3 is TGTGCCAGCAGCATGCGTACAAAGGACAATGAGCAGTTCTTC.

On this clonotype itself: An end of the junction differs from the germline gene, which may be a read error. The V and J genes are TRBV9 and TRBJ2-5; the D call may be TRBD1 or TRBD2 (5 bases each). This CDR3 comprises 14 residues. Germline assignment: CDR1 SGDLS and CDR2 YYNGEE. CDR3 in DNA: TGTGCCAGCAGCGCCGGGACCCACAAAGAGATCCAGTACTTC. Translated: CASSAGTHKEIQYF.

V is TRBV6-6 and J is TRBJ2-7; no reliable D call. This CDR3 has 14 residues. The germline V gene encodes CDR1 MNHNY and CDR2 SVGAGI (reference sequence). V was trimmed by 5 bases and J by 3 bases, leaving 14 bases between them. DNA for the CDR3: TGTGCCAGCAGTCCAAACCCTTCCCTCTACGAGCAGTACTTC. Its protein product is CASSPNPSLYEQYF.